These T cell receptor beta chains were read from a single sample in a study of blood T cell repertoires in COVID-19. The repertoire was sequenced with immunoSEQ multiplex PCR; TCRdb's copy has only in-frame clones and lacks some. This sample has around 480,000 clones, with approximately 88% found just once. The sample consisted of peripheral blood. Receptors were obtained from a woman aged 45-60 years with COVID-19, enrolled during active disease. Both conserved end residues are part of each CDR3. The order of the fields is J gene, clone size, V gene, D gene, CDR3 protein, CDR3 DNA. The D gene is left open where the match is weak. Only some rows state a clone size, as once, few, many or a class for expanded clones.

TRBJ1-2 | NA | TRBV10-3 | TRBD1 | CAISESLEWGTGDGGYGYTF | TGTGCCATCAGTGAGAGTCTAGAATGGGGGACAGGGGATGGTGGCTATGGCTACACCTTC
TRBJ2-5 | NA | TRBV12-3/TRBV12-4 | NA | CASSQGGKETQYF | TGTGCCAGCAGTCAAGGAGGGAAAGAGACCCAGTACTTC
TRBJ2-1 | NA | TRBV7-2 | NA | CASSSGGTLDEQFF | TGTGCCAGCAGCAGTGGGGGGACCTTGGATGAGCAGTTCTTC
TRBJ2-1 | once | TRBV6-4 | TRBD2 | CASSAFGTSGGNEQFF | TGTGCCAGCAGTGCCTTCGGGACTAGCGGGGGGAATGAGCAGTTCTTC
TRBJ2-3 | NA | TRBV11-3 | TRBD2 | CASSKRLRTSGGADTQYF | TGTGCCAGCAGCAAACGCTTACGGACTAGCGGGGGTGCAGATACGCAGTATTTT
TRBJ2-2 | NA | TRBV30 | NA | CAWRNRAGQRDTGELFF | TGTGCCTGGAGGAACCGGGCAGGGCAAAGGGACACCGGGGAGCTGTTTTTT
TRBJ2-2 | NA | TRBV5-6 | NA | CASSLGGNTGELFF | TGTGCCAGCAGCTTGGGGGGCAACACCGGGGAGCTGTTTTTT
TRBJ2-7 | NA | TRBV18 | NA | CASSPPWRESSYEQYF | TGTGCCAGCTCACCACCGTGGAGGGAAAGCTCCTACGAGCAGTACTTC
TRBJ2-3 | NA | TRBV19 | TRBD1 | CASSGTGGNTDTQYF | TGTGCCAGTAGTGGGACAGGGGGCAATACAGATACGCAGTATTTT
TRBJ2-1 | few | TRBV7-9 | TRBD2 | CASSSGLAGVGEQFF | TGTGCCAGCAGCTCGGGACTAGCGGGGGTGGGAGAGCAGTTCTTC
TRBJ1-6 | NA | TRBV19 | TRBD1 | CASIGTGGGNSPLHF | TGTGCCAGTATCGGGACAGGGGGTGGGAATTCACCCCTCCACTTT
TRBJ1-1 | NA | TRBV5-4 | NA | CASSLAGRQGTEAFF | TGTGCCAGCAGCTTGGCTGGCAGGCAGGGAACTGAAGCTTTCTTT
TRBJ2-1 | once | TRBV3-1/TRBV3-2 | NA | CASSPPQGRNNEQFF | TGTGCCAGCAGCCCCCCCCAGGGTAGGAACAATGAGCAGTTCTTC